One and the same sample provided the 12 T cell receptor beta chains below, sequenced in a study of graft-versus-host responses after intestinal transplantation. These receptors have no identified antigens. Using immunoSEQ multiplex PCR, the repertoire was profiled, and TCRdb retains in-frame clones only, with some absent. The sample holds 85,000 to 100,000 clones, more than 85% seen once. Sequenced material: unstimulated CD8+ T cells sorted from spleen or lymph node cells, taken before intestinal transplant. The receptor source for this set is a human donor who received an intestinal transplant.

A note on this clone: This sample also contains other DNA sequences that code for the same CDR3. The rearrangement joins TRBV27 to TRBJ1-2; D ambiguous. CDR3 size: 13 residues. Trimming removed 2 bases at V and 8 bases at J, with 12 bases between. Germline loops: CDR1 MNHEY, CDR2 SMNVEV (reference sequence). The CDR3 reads CASSLAPGNGYTF. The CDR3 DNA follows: TGTGCCAGCAGTTTAGCACCGGGGAACGGCTACACCTTC.

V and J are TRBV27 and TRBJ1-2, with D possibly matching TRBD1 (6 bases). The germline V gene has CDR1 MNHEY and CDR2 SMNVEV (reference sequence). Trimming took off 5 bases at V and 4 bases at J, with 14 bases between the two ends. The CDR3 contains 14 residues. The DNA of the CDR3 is TGTGCCAGCAGTCCCGCAGGGGTTCCCTATGGCTACACCTTC. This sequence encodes CASSPAGVPYGYTF.

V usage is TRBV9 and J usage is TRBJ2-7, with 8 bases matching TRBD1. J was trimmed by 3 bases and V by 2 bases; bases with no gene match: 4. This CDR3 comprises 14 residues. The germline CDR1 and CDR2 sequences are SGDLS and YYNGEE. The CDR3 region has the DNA TGTGCCAGCAGCGTCGGAGGGACAGGCTACGAGCAGTACTTC. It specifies CASSVGGTGYEQYF.

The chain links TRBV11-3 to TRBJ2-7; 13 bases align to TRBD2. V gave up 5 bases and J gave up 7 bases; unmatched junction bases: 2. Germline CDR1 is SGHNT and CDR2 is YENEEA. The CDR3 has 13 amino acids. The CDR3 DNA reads TGTGCCAGCAGCCCGACTAGCGGGGGGGAGCAGTACTTC. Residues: CASSPTSGGEQYF.

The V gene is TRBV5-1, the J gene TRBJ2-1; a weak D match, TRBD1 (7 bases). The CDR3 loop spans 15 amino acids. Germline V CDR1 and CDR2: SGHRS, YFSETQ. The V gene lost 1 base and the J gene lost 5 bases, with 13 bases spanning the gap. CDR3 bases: TGCGCCAGCAGCTTGCTTGCAGGGGGGAACAATGAGCAGTTCTTC. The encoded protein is CASSLLAGGNNEQFF.

CDR3 nucleotide sequence: TGTGCCAGCAGCCCCGAGCGGGGACCCCAGTTCCGAAACACCATATATTTT. This sequence encodes CASSPERGPQFRNTIYF. The chain uses TRBV7-8 and TRBJ1-3; perhaps TRBD1 as D (5 bases). The germline CDR1 and CDR2 sequences are SGHVS and FQNEAQ. The length of the CDR3 is 17 residues. Trimming removed 5 bases from V and 5 bases from J, with 22 bases in between.

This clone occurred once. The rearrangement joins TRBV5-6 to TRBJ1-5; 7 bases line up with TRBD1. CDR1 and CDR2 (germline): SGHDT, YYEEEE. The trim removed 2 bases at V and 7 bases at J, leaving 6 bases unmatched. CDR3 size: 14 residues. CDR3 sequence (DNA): TGTGCCAGCAGCTTAGAGGGGGCAGGGCAGCCCCAGCATTTT. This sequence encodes CASSLEGAGQPQHF. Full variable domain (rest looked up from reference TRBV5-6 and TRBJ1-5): DAGVTQSPTHLIKTRGQQVTLRCSPKSGHDTVSWYQQALGQGPQFIFQYYEEEERQRGNFPDRFSGHQFPNYSSELNVNALLLGDSALYLCASSLEGAGQPQHFGDGTRLSIL.

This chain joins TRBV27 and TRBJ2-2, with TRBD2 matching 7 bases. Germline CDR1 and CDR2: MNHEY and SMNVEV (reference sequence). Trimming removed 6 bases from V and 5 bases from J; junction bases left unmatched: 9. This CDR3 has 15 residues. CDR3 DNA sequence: TGTGCCAGCAGCCCCGTCGGGGGGTTAACCGGGGAGCTGTTTTTT. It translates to CASSPVGGLTGELFF.

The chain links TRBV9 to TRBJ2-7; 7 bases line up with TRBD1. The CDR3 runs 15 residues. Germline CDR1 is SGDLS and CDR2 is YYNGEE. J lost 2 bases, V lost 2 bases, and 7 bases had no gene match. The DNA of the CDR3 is TGTGCCAGCAGCGTTTCGGGACAGCCGACCTACGAGCAGTACTTC. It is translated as CASSVSGQPTYEQYF.

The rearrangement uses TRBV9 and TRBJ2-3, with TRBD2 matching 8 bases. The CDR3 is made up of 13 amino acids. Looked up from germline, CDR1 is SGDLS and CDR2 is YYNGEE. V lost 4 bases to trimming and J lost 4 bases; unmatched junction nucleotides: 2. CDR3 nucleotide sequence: TGTGCCAGCAGCCGGGGGGGCTCAGATACGCAGTATTTT. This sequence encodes CASSRGGSDTQYF.

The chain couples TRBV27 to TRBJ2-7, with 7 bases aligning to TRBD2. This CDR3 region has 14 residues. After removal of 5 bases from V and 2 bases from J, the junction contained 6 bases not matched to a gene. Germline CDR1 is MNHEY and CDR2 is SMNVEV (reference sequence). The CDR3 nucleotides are TGTGCCAGCAGTAAAGGGGACTATACCTACGAGCAGTACTTC. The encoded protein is CASSKGDYTYEQYF.

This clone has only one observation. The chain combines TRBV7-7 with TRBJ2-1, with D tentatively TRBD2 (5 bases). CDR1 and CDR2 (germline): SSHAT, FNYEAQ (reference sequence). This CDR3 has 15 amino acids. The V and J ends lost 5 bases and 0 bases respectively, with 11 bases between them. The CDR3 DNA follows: TGTGCCAGCAGCCGAGCGGAGAGCTCCTACAATGAGCAGTTCTTC. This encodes CASSRAESSYNEQFF.